This T cell receptor (beta chain) was observed in a study of cytomegalovirus exposure and HLA in healthy donors. The CDR3 extends over 13 amino acids. Germline values: CDR1 SGHTA, CDR2 FQGNSA. V shed 2 bases, J shed 5 bases, and the junction held 1 base outside the gene matches. This clone has only a few counts. Its antigen is still unknown. The study, taken as a whole, reports: For most TCR sequences rarity was the rule, although some public TCRs occurred in many donors. In an earlier analysis, in several hundred donors, most V segments appeared productive either ~87% or ~30% of the time. Cytomegalovirus association was assigned to approximately 180 TCR beta chains. CMV serostatus was the only recorded immune exposure for donors.

Primers: 60 Vbeta forward and 13 Jbeta reverse. Assay: immunoSEQ multiplex PCR; the TCRdb copy retains only in-frame clones and omits some. The sample consists of around 120,000 clones, approximately 68% of them appearing once. V is TRBV7-2 and J is TRBJ1-2, with TRBD1 matching over 8 bases. What was sequenced was PBMCs. The TCR sequence derives from a man aged 25-45 years in good health and CMV-seropositive. CDR3 in DNA: TGTGCCAGCAGCTTACGGACAGGGTATGGCTACACCTTC. This encodes CASSLRTGYGYTF.